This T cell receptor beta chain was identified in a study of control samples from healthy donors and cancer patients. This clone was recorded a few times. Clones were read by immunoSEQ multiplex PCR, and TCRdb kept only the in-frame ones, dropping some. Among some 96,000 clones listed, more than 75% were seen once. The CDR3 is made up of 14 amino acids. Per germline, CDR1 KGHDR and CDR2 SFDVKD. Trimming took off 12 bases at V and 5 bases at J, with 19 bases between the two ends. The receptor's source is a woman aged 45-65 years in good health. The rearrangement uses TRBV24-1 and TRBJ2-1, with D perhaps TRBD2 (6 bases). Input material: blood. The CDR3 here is CAPRVGGTHNEQFF. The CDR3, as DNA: TGTGCCCCCCGGGTAGGCGGGACCCACAATGAGCAGTTCTTC.